The TCR beta chain described here comes from a study of Ad26.COV2.S vaccination and SARS-CoV-2 variants. Germline V CDR1 and CDR2: MRHNA, SNTAGT. The V and J ends lost 3 bases and 5 bases respectively, with 1 base between them. The CDR3 is 10 residues long. Stated treatment: over 15 received Ad26.COV2.S at low or high dose, single or two shots; about 5 received placebo; per-sample allocation not given. The study sampled participants on day 63 after the first vaccine or placebo injection. Produced via immunoSEQ multiplex PCR; TCRdb's table is partial and in-frame only. The table includes about 390,000 clones, approximately 86% detected once.

V is TRBV6-4 and J is TRBJ2-5; D uncertain. The sample was peripheral blood, taken in a trial of Ad26.COV2.S vaccine versus placebo. The receptor was derived from a person between 18 and 65 years old who received the Ad26.COV2.S COVID-19 vaccine or a placebo. CDR3 residues: CASSEETQYF. CDR3 sequence (DNA): TGTGCCAGCAGTGAGGAGACCCAGTACTTC.